Each of the 28 T cell receptor beta chains below was sequenced from the same sample in a study of cytomegalovirus exposure and HLA in healthy donors. Sequencing was performed with immunoSEQ multiplex PCR; in TCRdb, only in-frame clones are kept and a portion is missing. The table includes roughly 190,000 clones, more than 70% detected once. The sequenced sample consisted of PBMCs. The origin of the receptors is a woman younger than 35 in good health and CMV-seronegative.

This clone appeared a single time. The rearrangement joins TRBV10-3 to TRBJ2-3, with 7 bases aligning to TRBD2. The CDR3 totals 15 residues. Germline V gene sequence: CDR1 ENHRY, CDR2 SYGVKD. V trimming: 2 bases; J trimming: 6 bases; junction bases outside the gene matches: 8. CDR3 DNA sequence: TGTGCCATCAGTGAGGTGGGAGCGGGAAGGGATACGCAGTATTTT. Translation gives CAISEVGAGRDTQYF.

This chain uses TRBV30 with TRBJ2-1; TRBD2 is a possible D gene (6 bases). There are 16 residues in the CDR3. With 0 bases removed from V and 9 bases from J, the gap between germline ends came to 21 bases. Looked up from germline, CDR1 is GTSNPN and CDR2 is SVGIG (reference sequence). CDR3 DNA: TGTGCCTGGAGTGTGGCGAGAAGCCCATTCGGGAGTGAGCAGTTCTTC. Protein product: CAWSVARSPFGSEQFF.

This clone was seen just once. The chain joins TRBV15 to TRBJ2-5; 10 bases match TRBD2. Trimming at V came to 5 bases and at J to 4 bases, leaving 7 bases not matched to a gene. This CDR3 region has 15 residues. The germline CDR1 and CDR2 sequences are LNHNV and YYDKDF (reference sequence). The CDR3 nucleotides read TGTGCCACCAGCGGCGGACTAGCGGCAGGAGAGACCCAGTACTTC. It translates to CATSGGLAAGETQYF.

The chain uses TRBV27 and TRBJ2-7; D uncertain. Trimming stripped 5 bases from V and 4 bases from J, with 12 bases between. From germline, CDR1 is MNHEY and CDR2 SMNVEV (reference sequence). The CDR3 sequence is 13 residues long. CDR3 region: CASSAYNGYEQYF. The CDR3 region has the DNA TGTGCCAGCAGTGCCTATAATGGTTACGAGCAGTACTTC.

The chain links TRBV27 to TRBJ1-2, with 8 bases matching TRBD1. This CDR3 region has 13 residues. Germline V gene data show CDR1 as MNHEY and CDR2 as SMNVEV (reference sequence). With V trimmed by 3 bases and J by 8 bases, 5 bases remained unmatched. The CDR3 nucleotides are TGTGCCAGCAGTTTCGTCAGGGGGCAGGGCTACACCTTC. It translates to CASSFVRGQGYTF.

This clone was seen a handful of times. J is TRBJ2-2 and V is TRBV6-1; D uncertain. V was shortened by 4 bases and J by 3 bases, with 12 bases between the two germline ends. The CDR3 extends over 15 amino acids. Per the germline V gene, CDR1 is MNHNS and CDR2 is SASEGT. This CDR3 is CASSVLIADTGELFF. The CDR3 bases are TGTGCCAGCAGTGTCCTTATAGCTGACACCGGGGAGCTGTTTTTT.

This clone appeared once. The genes are TRBV7-6 and TRBJ1-3; TRBD1 agrees at 9 bases. Germline V gives CDR1 SGHVS, CDR2 FNYEAQ. This CDR3 has 16 residues. V was clipped by 5 bases and J by 3 bases; unmatched bases: 8. The CDR3 DNA is TGTGCCAGCAGCCCATCGGGACAGGGTCTTGGAAACACCATATATTTT. Protein: CASSPSGQGLGNTIYF.

The chain has TRBV12-5 and TRBJ2-6; 7 nucleotides align to TRBD2. The CDR3 sequence is 16 residues long. Germline loops: CDR1 LGHNT, CDR2 FRNRAP. With V trimmed by 5 bases and J by 0 bases, 4 bases remained unmatched. The DNA of the CDR3 is TGTGCTAGTGGTCTCCCGGGGGGCTCTGGGGCCAACGTCCTGACTTTC. The encoded protein is CASGLPGGSGANVLTF.

The rearrangement joins TRBV28 to TRBJ2-7; D is perhaps TRBD2 (6 bases). The CDR3 loop spans 15 amino acids. Per germline, CDR1 MDHEN and CDR2 SYDVKM. Trimming took 7 bases from V and 3 from J, leaving 19 bases between them. CDR3 DNA: TGTGCCAGCACCACTCCGCGGGGAAACTACTACGAGCAGTACTTC. This encodes CASTTPRGNYYEQYF.

The chain is built from TRBV7-8 and TRBJ1-1; tentatively, D is TRBD1 (6 bases). V lost 4 bases, J lost 0 bases, and 15 bases lay in between. From germline, CDR1 is SGHVS and CDR2 FQNEAQ. The CDR3 contains 16 residues. For the CDR3, the DNA is TGTGCCAGCAGCTCCGAGGGGGAAGGGGTGAACACTGAAGCTTTCTTT. It is translated as CASSSEGEGVNTEAFF.

The DNA for the CDR3 is TGTGCCAGCAGCGCGAACCTAGCGGGCACAGATACGCAGTATTTT. Translation gives CASSANLAGTDTQYF. The rearrangement uses TRBV6-1 and TRBJ2-3, with TRBD2 matching 7 bases. The germline V gene encodes CDR1 MNHNS and CDR2 SASEGT. Unmatched junction bases numbered 7, after V lost 6 bases and J lost 1 base. The CDR3 sequence is 15 residues long.

This chain links TRBV11-2 with TRBJ2-7, with 8 bases aligning to TRBD2. Germline V gene data show CDR1 as SGHAT and CDR2 as FQNNGV. The CDR3 is 17 residues long. V gave up 5 bases and J gave up 0 bases; unmatched junction bases: 12. CDR3 sequence reads: CASSLRARSGASYEQYF. CDR3 bases: TGTGCCAGCAGCCTAAGGGCCCGTAGCGGGGCCTCCTACGAGCAGTACTTC.

The chain couples TRBV5-1 to TRBJ2-3; 9 positions agree with TRBD1. Looked up from germline, CDR1 is SGHRS and CDR2 is YFSETQ. This CDR3 has 15 amino acids. V was clipped by 3 bases and J by 3 bases; unmatched bases: 5. CDR3: CASSYPGQGTDTQYF. CDR3 in DNA: TGCGCCAGCAGCTACCCGGGACAGGGTACAGATACGCAGTATTTT.

V is TRBV19 and J is TRBJ2-2; D call uncertain. The CDR3 totals 15 residues. The V end was cut by 4 bases, the J end by 3 bases, with 12 bases between. Germline CDR1 is LNHDA and CDR2 is SQIVND (reference sequence). The CDR3 DNA reads TGTGCCAGTAGTAGCGGTGGGTACGACACCGGGGAGCTGTTTTTT. Protein product: CASSSGGYDTGELFF.

The V gene is TRBV4-1, the J gene TRBJ1-2; D not resolved. Looked up from germline, CDR1 is MGHRA and CDR2 is YSYEKL. The V and J ends lost 0 bases and 2 bases respectively, with 7 bases between them. This CDR3 has 14 amino acids. As DNA, the CDR3 is TGCGCCAGCAGCCAAGAGGCTAGGAACTATGGCTACACCTTC. This codes for CASSQEARNYGYTF.

In this sample, this clone turned up once. The chain joins TRBV10-3 to TRBJ1-1, with a weak D call TRBD1 (5 bases). Trimming took 6 bases from V and 3 from J, leaving 20 bases between them. Germline V CDR1 and CDR2: ENHRY, SYGVKD. The CDR3 contains 16 residues. CDR3 protein: CAIRMHRTVTHTEAFF. CDR3 sequence (DNA): TGTGCCATCAGGATGCACAGGACCGTAACCCACACTGAAGCTTTCTTT.

The chain's CDR3 is CASSLESGTIAEAFF. The CDR3 nucleotides read TGTGCCAGCAGCTTAGAATCAGGCACAATCGCTGAAGCTTTCTTT. The V gene is TRBV11-2, the J gene TRBJ1-1; D remains unclear. Trimming shortened V by 0 bases and J by 6 bases, and 14 bases separated the two germline ends. CDR3 length equals 15 residues. The germline CDR1 and CDR2 sequences are SGHAT and FQNNGV.

V usage is TRBV5-1 and J usage is TRBJ2-2; 9 bases line up with TRBD1. This CDR3 has 15 residues. Per germline, CDR1 SGHRS and CDR2 YFSETQ. V was pared by 4 bases and J by 8 bases, with 9 bases of the junction left unmatched. This chain's CDR3 is CASSRDRGAIGELFF. Written as DNA, the CDR3 is TGCGCCAGCAGCCGAGACAGGGGGGCGATAGGGGAGCTGTTTTTT.

This clone has just one count. The chain is built from TRBV2 and TRBJ2-3; 8 positions agree with TRBD2. The CDR3 is 19 residues long. The ends lost 4 bases at V and 0 bases at J; junction bases unmatched: 15. Germline V CDR1 and CDR2: SNHLY, FYNNEI. This CDR3 is CASSVLWGYTSGSTDTQYF. DNA for the CDR3: TGTGCCAGCAGTGTACTATGGGGATATACTAGCGGCAGCACAGATACGCAGTATTTT.

The chain joins TRBV28 to TRBJ2-5, with D maybe TRBD2 (5 bases). This CDR3 has 14 amino acids. The V gene lost 2 bases and the J gene lost 5 bases, with 12 bases spanning the gap. CDR1 MDHEN and CDR2 SYDVKM come from the germline V gene. Written as DNA, the CDR3 is TGTGCCAGCAGTTTACCCACACTAGGGGAGACCCAGTACTTC. Translated, it gives CASSLPTLGETQYF.

The genes are TRBV30 and TRBJ1-2; D is uncertain. This CDR3 is built from 15 residues. Germline V gene data show CDR1 as GTSNPN and CDR2 as SVGIG (reference sequence). With 3 bases removed from V and 3 bases from J, the gap between germline ends came to 17 bases. The CDR3 DNA reads as TGTGCCTGGAGGGACTTTTTTCGGGAGGACTATGGCTACACCTTC. Translation: CAWRDFFREDYGYTF.

This chain connects TRBV5-6 to TRBJ1-2, with 7 bases identical to TRBD1. J lost 8 bases, V lost 3 bases, and 10 bases had no gene match. CDR3 length equals 14 residues. The germline gives CDR1 SGHDT, CDR2 YYEEEE. The CDR3 region is CASSWGQLPAGYTF. DNA of the CDR3: TGTGCCAGCAGCTGGGGACAGCTCCCGGCGGGCTACACCTTC.

The count of this clone is one. This sequence joins TRBV7-2 and TRBJ2-3; D remains ambiguous. This CDR3 contains 17 residues. Germline CDR1 reads SGHTA; CDR2 reads FQGNSA. Trimming pared 5 bases from V and 1 base from J, leaving 19 bases between. The CDR3 sequence: CASSTRLVLKGTDTQYF. Here the CDR3 DNA reads TGTGCCAGCAGCACCCGGCTAGTGTTAAAGGGCACAGATACGCAGTATTTT.

The chain recombines TRBV15 with TRBJ2-5; D is possibly TRBD2 (6 bases). V shed 6 bases and J shed 5 bases, with 19 bases lying between them. Germline CDR1 LNHNV, CDR2 YYDKDF (reference sequence). CDR3 length equals 15 residues. The CDR3 is CATSPTGVSGETQYF. The DNA of the CDR3 is TGTGCCACCAGTCCAACGGGGGTATCCGGCGAGACCCAGTACTTC. Supplemented by reference TRBV15 and TRBJ2-5, the full variable domain reads DAMVIQNPRYQVTQFGKPVTLSCSQTLNHNVMYWYQQKSSQAPKLLFHYYDKDFNNEADTPDNFQSRRPNTSFCFLDIRSPGLGDTAMYLCATSPTGVSGETQYFGPGTRLLVL.

CDR3 residues: CASSISQGFGYTF. DNA for the CDR3: TGTGCCAGTAGTATCTCGCAGGGGTTTGGCTACACCTTC. The chain has TRBV19 and TRBJ1-2; possible D gene TRBD1, 6 bases. CDR1 and CDR2 from the germline V gene are LNHDA and SQIVND (reference sequence). The CDR3 covers 13 residues. V was trimmed by 3 bases and J by 7 bases, leaving 12 bases between them.

The chain recombines TRBV5-1 with TRBJ2-7; 10 bases line up with TRBD1. V was pared by 4 bases and J by 6 bases, with 13 bases of the junction left unmatched. The CDR3 covers 16 residues. Germline CDR1 reads SGHRS; CDR2 reads YFSETQ. The CDR3 reads CASSVSLPTGGAEQYF. The CDR3 DNA reads as TGCGCCAGCAGCGTTAGCCTCCCGACAGGGGGCGCCGAGCAGTACTTC.

This sequence joins TRBV4-2 and TRBJ2-1, with D unresolved. V lost 1 base, J lost 8 bases, and 6 bases lay in between. Germline V lookup: CDR1 LGHNA, CDR2 YNFKEQ. This CDR3 spans 12 amino acids. The CDR3: CASSQVSDEQFF. The CDR3, as DNA: TGTGCCAGCAGCCAAGTCAGCGATGAGCAGTTCTTC.

The genes are TRBV27 and TRBJ2-7; 8 nucleotides line up with TRBD1. This CDR3 contains 14 residues. V shed 3 bases and J 6 bases; nucleotides not matched to a gene: 7. In germline, CDR1 is MNHEY, CDR2 SMNVEV (reference sequence). CDR3 DNA: TGTGCCAGCAGTTTGGCACAGGGGGGCAGCGAGCAGTACTTC. Its protein is CASSLAQGGSEQYF.